The sample holds a few counts of the clone carrying this T cell receptor (beta chain). Antigen: not known. Other DNA variants within this sample encode the same CDR3. All participating donors were Caucasian adults from Nashville, Tennessee. It was into CD45RA+ naive and CD45RA-negative memory subsets that the CD4+ cells were split. The data were obtained in a study of shared clonotypes between healthy human individuals. Study-wide results and limits: Large sequencing depth failed to make sorted-subset sequencing complete, rarefaction showed.

Germline CDR1 and CDR2: KGHSH and LQKENI. J lost 2 bases, V lost 2 bases, and 0 bases had no gene match. The CDR3 is 14 amino acids. The authors distributed each subset's genomic DNA evenly over several immunoSEQ plates. The repertoire was sequenced with immunoSEQ multiplex PCR; TCRdb's copy has only in-frame clones and lacks some. The sample lists around 1 million clones; over 75% were seen once. The chain links TRBV18 to TRBJ1-5; TRBD1 aligns across 7 bases. This receptor was identified in a man aged 18 to 29 in good health. What was sequenced was memory CD4+ T cells sorted from blood. Subset given: CD45RA-negative fraction. The CDR3 sequence is CASSPGQGNQPQHF. CDR3 bases: TGTGCCAGCTCACCAGGACAGGGCAATCAGCCCCAGCATTTT.